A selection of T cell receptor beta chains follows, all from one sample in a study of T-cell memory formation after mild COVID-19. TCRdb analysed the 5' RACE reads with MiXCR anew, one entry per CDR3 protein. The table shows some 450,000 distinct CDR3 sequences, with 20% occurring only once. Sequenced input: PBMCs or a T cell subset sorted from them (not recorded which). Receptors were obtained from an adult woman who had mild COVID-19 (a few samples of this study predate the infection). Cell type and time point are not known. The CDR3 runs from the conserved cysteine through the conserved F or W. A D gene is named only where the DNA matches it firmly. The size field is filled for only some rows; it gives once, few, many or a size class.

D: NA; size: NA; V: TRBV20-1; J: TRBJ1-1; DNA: TGCAGTGCTTGCAGGACCCTGTGGAACACTGAAGCTTTCTTT; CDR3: CSACRTLWNTEAFF
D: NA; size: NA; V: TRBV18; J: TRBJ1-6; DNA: TGTGCCAGCTCACCACCGCCGGATTCACCCCTCCACTTT; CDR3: CASSPPPDSPLHF
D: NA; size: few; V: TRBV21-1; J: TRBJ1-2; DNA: TGTGCCAGCAGCAATCAGGCAGGGAGGTATGGCTACACCTTC; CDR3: CASSNQAGRYGYTF
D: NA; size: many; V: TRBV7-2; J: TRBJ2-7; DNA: TGTGCCAGCAGCTTCGATCCGGACTCCTACGAGCAGTACTTC; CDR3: CASSFDPDSYEQYF
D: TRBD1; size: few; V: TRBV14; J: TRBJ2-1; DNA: TGTGCCAGCAGCCGGGGACAGGGGGCGTTCGATGAGCAGTTCTTC; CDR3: CASSRGQGAFDEQFF
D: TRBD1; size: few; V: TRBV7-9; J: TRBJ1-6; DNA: TGTGCCAGCAGCCCGACGACAGGGGGAAATTCACCCCTCCACTTT; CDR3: CASSPTTGGNSPLHF
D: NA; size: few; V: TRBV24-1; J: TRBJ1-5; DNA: TGTGCCACCAGTGACCCCCTGGGCAATCAGCCCCAGCATTTT; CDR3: CATSDPLGNQPQHF
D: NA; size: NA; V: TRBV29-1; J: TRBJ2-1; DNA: TGCAGCGTTGAAAAGAGTGCGGGAACCTACAATGAGCAGTTCTTC; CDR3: CSVEKSAGTYNEQFF
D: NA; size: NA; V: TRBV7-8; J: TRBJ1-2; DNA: TGTGCCAGCAGCTTAGGGCCGGGACACCAACGACCCGAGGACTATGGCTACACCTTC; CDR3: CASSLGPGHQRPEDYGYTF
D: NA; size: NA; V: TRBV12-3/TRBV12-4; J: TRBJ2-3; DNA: TGTGCCAGCAGTCGCTCGCTTCTCACAGATACGCAGTATTTT; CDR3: CASSRSLLTDTQYF
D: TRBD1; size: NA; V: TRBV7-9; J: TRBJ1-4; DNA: TGTGCCAGCAGCCGTCCAACAGGGGGCAATGAAAAACTGTTTTTT; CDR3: CASSRPTGGNEKLFF
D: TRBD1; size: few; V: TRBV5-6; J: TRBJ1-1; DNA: TGTGCCAGCAGCTTGGGTCCCGGGACAGTCCCAAACACTGAAGCTTTCTTT; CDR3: CASSLGPGTVPNTEAFF
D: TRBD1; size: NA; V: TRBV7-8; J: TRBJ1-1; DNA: TGTGCCAGCAGCTTACAGGGGGCGCCGGGTGTGAACACTGAAGCTTTCTTT; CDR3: CASSLQGAPGVNTEAFF
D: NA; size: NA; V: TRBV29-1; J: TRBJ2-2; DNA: TGCAGCGTTGTCTGGGCCGGGGAGCTGTTTTTT; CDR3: CSVVWAGELFF
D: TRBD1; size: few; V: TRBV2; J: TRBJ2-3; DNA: TGTGCCAGCAAGGAGAGGACAGGAGTCACAGATACGCAGTATTTT; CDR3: CASKERTGVTDTQYF
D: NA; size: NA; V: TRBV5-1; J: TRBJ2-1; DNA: TGCGCCAGCAGTATTCTTCGGGGGAGCGAGCAGTTCTTC; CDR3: CASSILRGSEQFF
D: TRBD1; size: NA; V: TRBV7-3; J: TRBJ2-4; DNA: TGTGCCAGCAGCTTTCTACAGGGGGCCGAGAACATTCAGTACTTC; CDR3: CASSFLQGAENIQYF